This entry describes one TCR beta chain. This entry is derived from a study of OX40 agonist ivuxolimab in advanced cancers. Assay: immunoSEQ multiplex PCR; the TCRdb copy retains only in-frame clones and omits some. The sample has 100,000 or so clones, around 96% seen once; the top ten hold 2%. Germline loops: CDR1 MNHEY, CDR2 SVGAGI. The ends were cut back, 8 bases at V and 2 bases at J, with 15 bases in the middle. CDR3 length: 15 residues. Source: CD4+ or CD8+ T cells sorted from blood, taken in a trial of the OX40 agonist ivuxolimab. The TCR comes from an adult with an advanced solid tumor such as melanoma, head and neck, liver or kidney cancer. J is TRBJ2-2 and V is TRBV6-5; possibly TRBD2 for D (5 bases). The CDR3 sequence: CASGGLGINTGELFF. CDR3 in DNA: TGTGCCAGCGGCGGGTTGGGCATAAACACCGGGGAGCTGTTTTTT.